This T cell receptor beta chain was profiled in a study of blood T cell repertoires in COVID-19 (dated by TCRdb to the early 2020s). For the wider study: The collaborator samples originated in the United States, Italy and Spain and spanned the acute and convalescent phases of COVID-19. Subjects who had been exposed to COVID-19, were actively infected with it, or had recovered from it provided the deeply sampled blood TCRbeta repertoires that made up the dataset. HLA class I and class II types, where available, came from metadata supplied by the sample provider rather than from assay-based typing. The prospective study material was composed of cDNA or gDNA derived from T cells, B-cell-depleted T cells, or PBMCs. The repertoires were released in a freely available public database intended as a resource for research on the immune response to SARS-CoV-2. Samples came from the ongoing ImmuneRACE study (first 160 participants) plus 1,254 subjects from 6 global collaborators. The sample metadata nearly always contained a de-identified subject ID, COVID-19 status, age in years and sex. Study-wide findings and limitations: Clinical and demographic metadata were provided uncurated, with the amount varying by source and participant.

CDR1 and CDR2 (SEHNR, FQNEAQ) derive from the germline V gene (reference sequence). V is cut by 2 bases and J by 2 bases, and the space between the germline ends is 6 bases. Spanning cysteine to phenylalanine, the CDR3 consists of 13 amino acids. This entry keeps only the CDR3 DNA: 39 bases, framed from base 1. Collaborating institutions collected whole blood in K2EDTA tubes following their own protocols. Collaborator samples were shipped for TCRbeta analysis as frozen whole blood, isolated PBMCs, or DNA extracted from either sample type. With regard to this clone: It has no known antigen specificity. Per-base quality was not reported, and no clone a single base away is much larger than it. The sample has other DNA sequences that encode this CDR3 too.

The immunoSEQ Assay, a bias-controlled multiplex PCR, was used to amplify TCRbeta CDR3 regions from genomic DNA. As for the authors' bioinformatics: Within the assay, amplification of reference gene primers was used to estimate how many nucleated cells each sample contained. To quantify the absolute abundance of each unique TCRbeta CDR3 rearrangement, sequence reads were collapsed and filtered. For each sample, productive Simpson clonality was calculated as the square root of Simpson's diversity index over productive rearrangements. TCRdb took over this immuneACCESS table, retaining in-frame rearrangements with V and J assigned. Such tables are incomplete; in checked studies, under half of the missing clones stem from an unresolved V gene, and the remainder is unexplained. That table gives V, J and clone size, and the DNA gave D and trimming. Here the sample has 150,000 to 200,000 clones; about 88% occur a single time. The ten largest clones capture 18% of the sample.

Recombination connected TRBV7-9 to TRBJ1-2; no confident D gene assignment can be made. Sequencing was carried out using peripheral blood. The source of this sequence is a man in his sixties with active or convalescent COVID-19. CDR3 loop: CASSLPGNYGYTF. The nucleotide sequence is TGTGCCAGCAGCTTACCAGGAAACTATGGCTACACCTTC.